This TCR beta chain emerged from a study of control samples from healthy donors and cancer patients. The CDR3 covers 14 residues. Germline CDR1 reads SGHNT; CDR2 reads YYREEE (reference sequence). V gave up 1 base and J gave up 7 bases, with 11 bases separating them. The protocol was immunoSEQ multiplex PCR, while the TCRdb copy is restricted to in-frame clones and leaves out a portion. The table has about 180,000 clones, around 89% seen once. Input material: blood. The receptor was isolated from a woman aged 45-59 years in good health. The gene calls are TRBV5-4 and TRBJ2-2; weak D call: TRBD2 (5 bases). The chain's CDR3 is CASSLLGSRGELFF. CDR3 coding DNA: TGTGCCAGCAGCTTGTTAGGGAGTCGCGGGGAGCTGTTTTTT.